The 3 T cell receptor beta chains reported below all come from one sample, sequenced in a study of OX40 agonist ivuxolimab in advanced cancers. The repertoire was sequenced with immunoSEQ multiplex PCR; TCRdb's copy has only in-frame clones and lacks some. Of about 63,000 clones in the sample, roughly nine tenths were seen once. The source material was CD4+ or CD8+ T cells sorted from blood, sampled in a trial of the OX40 agonist ivuxolimab. Every receptor here comes from an adult with an advanced solid tumor such as melanoma, head and neck, liver or kidney cancer.

The CDR3: CASSGGAGELFF. In DNA form, the CDR3 reads TGTGCCAGCAGCGGAGGGGCCGGGGAGCTGTTTTTT. This chain connects TRBV7-9 to TRBJ2-2; possible D gene TRBD2, 6 bases. V was pared by 5 bases and J by 6 bases, with 7 bases between. The CDR3 extends over 12 amino acids. CDR1 is SEHNR and CDR2 is FQNEAQ in the germline V gene (reference sequence).

The rearrangement uses TRBV7-8 and TRBJ2-3; 7 nucleotides agree with TRBD2. After removal of 5 bases from V and 10 bases from J, the junction contained 15 bases not matched to a gene. The CDR3 covers 15 residues. Germline CDR1 and CDR2: SGHVS and FQNEAQ. The DNA of the CDR3 is TGTGCCAGCAGCCCTAGTCTAGCGGAAACCTATTCGCAGTATTTT. As protein: CASSPSLAETYSQYF.

CDR3 sequence reads: CASSLRARAPDTQYF. CDR3 coding DNA: TGTGCCAGCAGCTTGCGGGCTAGGGCGCCAGATACGCAGTATTTT. The genes are TRBV7-2 and TRBJ2-3; possibly TRBD2 for D (5 bases). CDR3 length: 15 residues. The germline gives CDR1 SGHTA, CDR2 FQGNSA. Trimming took 3 bases from V and 4 from J, leaving 14 bases between them.